This T cell receptor (beta chain) was sequenced for a study of blood T cell repertoires in COVID-19. As for the study in general: Samples representing acute and convalescent COVID-19 were sourced from the United States, Italy and Spain. PBMCs, B-cell-depleted T cells, or T cells were the source of the cDNA or gDNA that made up the material.

In the original workflow: Estimation of nucleated cell counts relied on the amplification of reference gene primers. Assay: immunoSEQ multiplex PCR; the TCRdb copy retains only in-frame clones and omits some. For V, J and clone size, that table is used; D and trimming come from the DNA. The sample lists tens of thousands of clones, roughly 85% occurring once. CDR1 and CDR2 (germline): KGHSH, LQKENI. The CDR3 runs to 15 residues. V gave up 2 bases and J gave up 2 bases, with 13 bases separating them. This clone was observed a handful of times. This chain links TRBV18 with TRBJ2-7; the D is unclear. The clonotype originates from a woman of 80 years or more with acute or convalescent COVID-19. Sequencing was carried out using peripheral blood. CDR3 in amino acids: CASSPVAVTTYEQYF. The CDR3 bases are TGTGCCAGCTCACCAGTTGCGGTTACCACCTACGAGCAGTACTTC.